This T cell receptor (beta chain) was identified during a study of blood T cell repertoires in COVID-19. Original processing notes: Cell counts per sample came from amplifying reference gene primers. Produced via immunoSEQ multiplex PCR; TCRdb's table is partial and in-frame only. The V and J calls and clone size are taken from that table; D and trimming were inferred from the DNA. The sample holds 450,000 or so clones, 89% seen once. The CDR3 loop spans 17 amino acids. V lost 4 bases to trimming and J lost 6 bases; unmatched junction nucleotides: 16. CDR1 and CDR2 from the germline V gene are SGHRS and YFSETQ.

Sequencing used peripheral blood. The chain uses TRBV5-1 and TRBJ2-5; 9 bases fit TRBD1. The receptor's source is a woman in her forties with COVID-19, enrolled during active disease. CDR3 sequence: CASSAQSTGGRGKTQYF. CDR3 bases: TGCGCCAGCAGCGCCCAATCGACAGGGGGACGGGGAAAGACCCAGTACTTC.